Shown below are 11 T cell receptor beta chains from a single sample sequenced in a study of blood T cell repertoires in COVID-19. The protocol was immunoSEQ multiplex PCR, while the TCRdb copy is restricted to in-frame clones and leaves out a portion. The data show 150,000 to 200,000 clones, 86% seen once. The sequencing input was peripheral blood. The receptors come from a woman in her sixties or seventies with COVID-19, enrolled during active disease.

The chain carries TRBV19 and TRBJ2-3, with 7 positions matching TRBD2. The germline V gene has CDR1 LNHDA and CDR2 SQIVND (reference sequence). This CDR3 has 16 residues. With V trimmed by 3 bases and J by 0 bases, 6 bases remained unmatched. CDR3 nucleotides: TGTGCCAGTAGTATGGGAGGGGCGGGGAGCACAGATACGCAGTATTTT. Translation gives CASSMGGAGSTDTQYF.

The rearrangement joins TRBV5-1 to TRBJ2-3; D ambiguous. Trimming left V 6 bases short and J 4 bases short, with 9 bases between. From germline, CDR1 is SGHRS and CDR2 YFSETQ. This CDR3 is 12 amino acids long. In DNA form, the CDR3 reads TGCGCCAGCACGAGAGGCTCAGATACGCAGTATTTT. Translated: CASTRGSDTQYF. Complete variable domain (other parts from reference TRBV5-1 and TRBJ2-3): KAGVTQTPRYLIKTRGQQVTLSCSPISGHRSVSWYQQTPGQGLQFLFEYFSETQRNKGNFPGRFSGRQFSNSRSEMNVSTLELGDSALYLCASTRGSDTQYFGPGTRLTVL.

CDR3 protein: CASRGQGVEKLFF. The CDR3 DNA reads as TGTGCCAGCAGGGGACAGGGGGTTGAAAAACTGTTTTTT. This chain links TRBV6-1 with TRBJ1-4, with 11 bases that match TRBD1. The CDR3 is 13 amino acids. The V segment lost 6 bases and the J segment 7 bases; nucleotides outside the gene matches: 1. Per the germline V gene, CDR1 is MNHNS and CDR2 is SASEGT.

This clone was found once. This sequence joins TRBV18 and TRBJ2-1, with 13 bases aligning to TRBD2. The V gene end was trimmed by 3 bases and the J gene end by 3 bases; junction bases not matched to a gene: 2. The CDR3 contains 16 residues. Germline V gene lookup returns CDR1 KGHSH and CDR2 LQKENI. CDR3 residues: CASSPRTSGSYNEQFF. The DNA of the CDR3 is TGTGCCAGCTCACCCCGGACTAGCGGGAGCTACAATGAGCAGTTCTTC.

The V call is TRBV12-3 or TRBV12-4, the J call TRBJ1-6; D is uncertain. The CDR3 is made up of 13 amino acids. V lost 7 bases and J 9 bases, leaving 13 bases between the germline ends. CDR3 amino acids: CASTNSTLSPLHF. The CDR3 nucleotides are TGTGCCAGCACAAATAGCACCCTTTCACCCCTCCACTTT.

The chain carries TRBV7-2 and TRBJ2-5; TRBD2 aligns across 12 bases. Losses at the gene ends were 5 bases for V and 4 bases for J; bases not matched to a gene: 5. This CDR3 spans 15 amino acids. From germline, CDR1 is SGHTA and CDR2 FQGNSA. The CDR3 protein is CASSRTSGTGETQYF. In DNA form, the CDR3 reads TGTGCCAGCAGCCGGACTAGCGGGACAGGAGAGACCCAGTACTTC.

This sequence joins TRBV13 and TRBJ2-1; 14 bases match TRBD2. Per the germline V gene, CDR1 is PRHDT and CDR2 is FYEKMQ (reference sequence). The CDR3 is 14 residues long. Trimming removed 5 bases from V and 11 bases from J; junction bases left unmatched: 5. The DNA of the CDR3 is TGTGCCAGCAGCCGGAGACTAGCGGGAGGGAAGCAGTTCTTC. Translated, it gives CASSRRLAGGKQFF.

V usage is TRBV6-5 and J usage is TRBJ1-1, with a weak D call TRBD1 (5 bases). Between the trimmed V and J ends, which lost 2 bases and 7 bases, there was a span of 17 bases. The CDR3 is 15 amino acids. In germline, CDR1 is MNHEY, CDR2 SVGAGI. Here the CDR3 DNA reads TGTGCCAGCAGTTACGGTCTCGGGGGGGGTCTTGAAGCTTTCTTT. Amino acid sequence: CASSYGLGGGLEAFF.

The chain is built from TRBV11-2 and TRBJ1-2, with no clear D. Trimming stripped 5 bases from V and 0 bases from J, with 10 bases between. CDR1 and CDR2 from the germline V gene are SGHAT and FQNNGV. The CDR3 is 14 amino acids. This CDR3 reads CASSAQATNYGYTF. CDR3 nucleotides: TGTGCCAGCAGCGCTCAGGCTACTAACTATGGCTACACCTTC.

The V gene is TRBV5-5, the J gene TRBJ2-1; 10 nucleotides match TRBD2. Germline CDR1 reads SGHKS; CDR2 reads YYEKEE (reference sequence). Trimming cost V 1 base and J 8 bases; bases outside gene matches: 6. The CDR3 runs 15 residues. DNA for the CDR3: TGTGCCAGCAGCTTGTCGGCTAGCGGGAGTTATGAGCAGTTCTTC. It encodes CASSLSASGSYEQFF.

The V call is TRBV5-4, the J call TRBJ2-3; 7 nucleotides line up with TRBD2. The CDR3 length is 15 residues. Germline V lookup: CDR1 SGHNT, CDR2 YYREEE (reference sequence). The ends lost 9 bases at V and 5 bases at J; junction bases unmatched: 15. Written as DNA, the CDR3 is TGTGCCACCGTTCGAGCGGGATTGGGGGTAGATACGCAGTATTTT. This translates into CATVRAGLGVDTQYF.